This T cell receptor (beta chain) was found in a study of blood T cell repertoires in COVID-19. On the study more broadly: Sources were T cells, B-cell-depleted T cells, or PBMCs; the material itself was cDNA or gDNA.

Looked up from germline, CDR1 is LNHDA and CDR2 is SQIVND (reference sequence). Unmatched junction bases numbered 10, after V lost 5 bases and J lost 9 bases. CDR3 length equals 15 residues. Source study methods: Counts of nucleated cells, estimated from reference gene primer amplification, were obtained. Generated by immunoSEQ multiplex PCR, the TCRdb table keeps only in-frame clones and is missing some. The D gene and trimming were derived from the DNA, and the V and J assignments and clone size from that table. The sample lists roughly 100,000 clones, about 90% occurring once. This clone appeared a few times.

This sequence was found in a human donor in a cohort sampled during active COVID-19. V and J are TRBV19 and TRBJ2-1; TRBD2 matches 10 bases. Sequenced material: peripheral blood. The CDR3 region has the DNA TGTGCCAGTAGTGCTACTAGCGGGACTTTCGGTGAGCAGTTCTTC. Residues: CASSATSGTFGEQFF.